This T cell receptor beta chain was documented in a study of T cell responses to AZD1222 COVID-19 vaccine. General observations from the study: AZD1222 recipients seropositive at baseline numbered only 6 or 7.

Details on this clone: What it binds is unknown.

Sequencing was performed with immunoSEQ multiplex PCR; in TCRdb, only in-frame clones are kept and a portion is missing. The table includes 110,000 or so clones, about 88% detected once. Germline V CDR1 and CDR2: MGHDK, SYGVNS. V lost 3 bases, J lost 4 bases, and 13 bases lay in between. CDR3 length equals 16 residues. The source is an adult in good health. The chain is built from TRBV25-1 and TRBJ1-6; a weak D match, TRBD1 (5 bases). The sample was peripheral blood, taken on day 0 of AZD1222 vaccination. DNA of the CDR3: TGTGCCAGCAGTGAGGGGGGATTCAGTTATAATTCACCCCTCCACTTT. Translated, it gives CASSEGGFSYNSPLHF.